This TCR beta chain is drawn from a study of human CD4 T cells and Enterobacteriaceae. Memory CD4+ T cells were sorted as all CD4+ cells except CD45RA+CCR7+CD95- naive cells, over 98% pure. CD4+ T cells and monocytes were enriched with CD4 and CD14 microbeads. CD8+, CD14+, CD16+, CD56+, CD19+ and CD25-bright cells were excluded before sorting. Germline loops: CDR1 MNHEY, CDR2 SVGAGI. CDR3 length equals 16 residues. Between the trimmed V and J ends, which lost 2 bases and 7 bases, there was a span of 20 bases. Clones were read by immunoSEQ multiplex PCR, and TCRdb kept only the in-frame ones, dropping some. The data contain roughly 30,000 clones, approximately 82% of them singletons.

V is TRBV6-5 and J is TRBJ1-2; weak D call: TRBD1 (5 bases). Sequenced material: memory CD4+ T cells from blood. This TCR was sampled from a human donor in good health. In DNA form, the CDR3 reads TGTGCCAGCAGTTACACATTTATCGGGGCCGGCGGTGGCTACACCTTC. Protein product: CASSYTFIGAGGGYTF.